A selection of T cell receptor beta chains follows, all from one sample in a study of Ad26.COV2.S vaccination and SARS-CoV-2 variants. Repertoires were generated with immunoSEQ multiplex PCR, while TCRdb's copy carries only in-frame clones and drops some. The sample holds about 680,000 clones, about 89% seen once. The material was peripheral blood, obtained in a trial of Ad26.COV2.S vaccine versus placebo. These receptors all come from a person between 18 and 65 years old who received the Ad26.COV2.S COVID-19 vaccine or a placebo. CDR3s leave out the opening cysteine and the closing phenylalanine or tryptophan.

v_gene,j_gene,CDR3aa
TRBV2,TRBJ2-3,ASRTGLAFDDTQY
TRBV7-3,TRBJ1-1,ASSVTGGSVNTEAF
TRBV24-1,TRBJ2-1,ATSDASGEFYNEQF
TRBV11-2,TRBJ1-5,ASSLDRSQPQH
TRBV7-3,TRBJ2-6,ASSRSGANVLT
TRBV18,TRBJ2-5,ASSTGTSGGNQETQY
TRBV30,TRBJ1-2,AWSMVGGYT
TRBV15,TRBJ2-7,ATSRDRDYEQY
TRBV6-5,TRBJ1-2,ASGERAANYGYT
TRBV30,TRBJ1-5,AWTGGGNQPQH
TRBV30,TRBJ1-2,AWWEGGRSYGYT
TRBV3-1/TRBV3-2,TRBJ2-7,ASSQDFGTHTVYEQY
TRBV30,TRBJ1-5,AWSRGRAGDQPQH
TRBV9,TRBJ1-3,ASSVTQTGGTGNTIY
TRBV19,TRBJ2-3,ATQGWTVARETTDTQY
TRBV9,TRBJ2-1,ASSVRLAGTYNEQF
TRBV7-2,TRBJ1-3,ASSLVGSGNTIY
TRBV18,TRBJ1-5,ASSPPGHPKGQPQH
TRBV27,TRBJ2-7,ASSSSTHGVPYEQY
TRBV24-1,TRBJ2-3,ATSDTGKLDTQY
TRBV7-2,TRBJ2-1,ASSTDSSYNEQF
TRBV11-2,TRBJ1-3,ASSLVGTGWSSGNTIY
TRBV6-5,TRBJ1-2,ASSSGPIYGYT